The 22 T cell receptor beta chains given below trace back to one sample, sequenced in a study of cytomegalovirus exposure and HLA in healthy donors. 13 Jbeta primers and 60 Vbeta primers were used for the PCR. The table came from immunoSEQ multiplex PCR; TCRdb's copy has only in-frame clones and leaves some out. This sample has under 200,000 clones, with 78% found just once. The sequencing sample was made of PBMCs. The receptors were gathered from a woman in her twenties or thirties in good health and CMV-seropositive.

The sample holds a few counts of this clone. The CDR3 nucleotides are TGTGCCAGCAGGCGCAGGGAATCCTATAATTCACCCCTCCACTTT. Translated, it gives CASRRRESYNSPLHF. The V gene is TRBV5-6, the J gene TRBJ1-6, with TRBD1 as a possible D gene (5 bases). V was trimmed by 5 bases and J by 1 base, leaving 10 bases between them. CDR1 SGHDT and CDR2 YYEEEE come from the germline V gene. This CDR3 spans 15 amino acids.

The rearrangement uses TRBV28 and TRBJ2-1; 9 nucleotides align to TRBD1. Germline assignment: CDR1 MDHEN and CDR2 SYDVKM. The CDR3 loop spans 14 amino acids. V dropped 4 bases and J dropped 9; count of bases not matched to a gene: 7. The CDR3: CASSWTGDAGEQFF. CDR3 bases: TGTGCCAGCAGTTGGACAGGGGATGCGGGTGAGCAGTTCTTC.

The J gene is TRBJ2-1, the V gene TRBV7-2; D unresolved. The CDR3 has 14 residues. V lost 5 bases to trimming and J lost 10 bases, with 18 bases between them. Per germline, CDR1 SGHTA and CDR2 FQGNSA. The CDR3 sequence: CASSPGPQWYEQFF. CDR3 sequence (DNA): TGTGCCAGCAGCCCAGGTCCTCAGTGGTACGAGCAGTTCTTC.

This chain joins TRBV18 and TRBJ1-1; D might be TRBD1 (6 bases). With 4 bases removed from V and 8 bases from J, the gap between germline ends came to 26 bases. Germline values: CDR1 KGHSH, CDR2 LQKENI. The CDR3 covers 17 residues. In nucleotides, the CDR3 is TGTGCCAGCTCACGGTTAGATTCAGGGGCTGTGAGAGAGGAAGCTTTCTTT. It yields the protein CASSRLDSGAVREEAFF.

The V and J genes are TRBV21-1 and TRBJ2-6; no DNA check was done on the table's D call, TRBD1. TRBV21-1 is given as a pseudogene. The CDR3 totals 15 residues. The CDR3 nucleotides read TGTGCCAGCAGCAGCGGACAGGGTCGGACCAACGTCCTGACTTTC. Its translation: CASSSGQGRTNVLTF.

The chain links TRBV29-1 to TRBJ2-5, with no clear D. The germline CDR1 and CDR2 sequences are SQVTM and ANQGSEA. The CDR3 extends over 14 amino acids. Deletions cut 4 bases from V and 1 base from J, with 13 bases between. Here the CDR3 DNA reads TGCAGCGTTGTTAACGGAGACCGCCAAGAGACCCAGTACTTC. Protein: CSVVNGDRQETQYF.

This clone was found a few times. The genes are TRBV18 and TRBJ1-1; TRBD1 might be the D (5 bases). Germline V gene data show CDR1 as KGHSH and CDR2 as LQKENI. V dropped 5 bases and J dropped 0 bases, with 22 bases sitting between them. CDR3 size: 18 residues. CDR3 DNA: TGTGCCAGCTCATTCCTCGGGACTCATACGTTCATGAACACTGAAGCTTTCTTT. It encodes CASSFLGTHTFMNTEAFF.

The V gene is TRBV28, the J gene TRBJ2-5; D might be TRBD1 (5 bases). The V end lost 6 bases, the J end lost 1 base, and 15 bases lay between the germline ends. CDR3 length equals 15 residues. Germline V gene sequence: CDR1 MDHEN, CDR2 SYDVKM. The CDR3 reads CASSSSRTFQETQYF. The CDR3 DNA reads as TGTGCCAGCAGCTCTTCCCGGACATTCCAAGAGACCCAGTACTTC.

As for this clone: Sequence at one end of the junction differs from germline and may be a read error. The gene calls are TRBV4-1 and TRBJ2-4, with TRBD2 identical over 8 bases. This CDR3 is 16 amino acids long. Germline lookup yields CDR1 MGHRA and CDR2 YSYEKL. The CDR3 here is CASSQVGTQREIVFSF. The CDR3 nucleotides are TGCGCCAGCAGCCAAGTGGGGACACAGCGGGAGATAGTGTTTAGCTTC.

V is TRBV14 and J is TRBJ2-7, with D perhaps matching TRBD1 (6 bases). The CDR3 runs to 13 residues. Germline V gene data show CDR1 as SGHDN and CDR2 as FVKESK. Between the trimmed V and J ends, which lost 4 bases and 4 bases, there was a span of 11 bases. CDR3 coding DNA: TGTGCCAGCAGCCGAGGGACATTATACGAGCAGTACTTC. Its protein product is CASSRGTLYEQYF.

This chain links TRBV30 with TRBJ2-5; a possible D gene is TRBD2 (6 bases). The end of the DNA is better explained by TRBJ2-7, so the J call may be wrong. From germline, CDR1 is GTSNPN and CDR2 SVGIG (reference sequence). This CDR3 comprises 15 residues. The CDR3 here is CAWSVQDGSDYEQYF. CDR3 DNA sequence: TGTGCCTGGAGTGTACAGGACGGGAGCGACTACGAGCAGTACTTC.

This clone was counted a single time. The V and J genes are TRBV27 and TRBJ2-1; TRBD1 matches at 7 bases. Germline CDR1 MNHEY, CDR2 SMNVEV (reference sequence). The length of the CDR3 is 14 residues. V gave up 5 bases and J gave up 2 bases; unmatched junction bases: 3. CDR3 nucleotide sequence: TGTGCCAGCAGTCCACAGGGGACCTACAATGAGCAGTTCTTC. Its translation is CASSPQGTYNEQFF.

This sequence joins TRBV27 and TRBJ2-5, with D possibly TRBD1 on 6 matching bases. V shed 4 bases and J shed 4 bases, with 10 bases lying between them. The CDR3 length is 13 residues. CDR1 and CDR2 from the germline V gene are MNHEY and SMNVEV (reference sequence). CDR3 region: CASSSRGGETQYF. DNA for the CDR3: TGTGCCAGCAGTTCGAGAGGGGGAGAGACCCAGTACTTC.

This chain connects TRBV5-1 to TRBJ2-2; 9 bases are shared with TRBD1. This CDR3 has 15 amino acids. V gave up 2 bases and J gave up 4 bases; unmatched junction bases: 3. Germline CDR1 SGHRS, CDR2 YFSETQ. CDR3 sequence (DNA): TGCGCCAGCAGCTTAGGGACAGGGACCACCGGGGAGCTGTTTTTT. Translation gives CASSLGTGTTGELFF.

CDR3 nucleotide sequence: TGCGCCAGCAGCCAACTCGCGAGCAATCAGCCCCAGCATTTT. Translating gives CASSQLASNQPQHF. This chain uses TRBV4-1 with TRBJ1-5; no clear D. From germline, CDR1 is MGHRA and CDR2 YSYEKL. The CDR3 runs to 14 residues. V was cut by 2 bases and J by 1 base, with 6 bases left in between.

The chain has TRBV5-1 and TRBJ1-2; D is possibly TRBD1 (5 bases). The V gene's germline CDR1 is SGHRS and CDR2 YFSETQ. With 2 bases removed from V and 2 bases from J, the gap between germline ends came to 10 bases. The CDR3 runs to 14 residues. The CDR3 nucleotides are TGCGCCAGCAGCTTCGGACAACCAAACTATGGCTACACCTTC. Its translation is CASSFGQPNYGYTF. Full variable domain (outside the CDR3, taken from reference TRBV5-1 and TRBJ1-2): KAGVTQTPRYLIKTRGQQVTLSCSPISGHRSVSWYQQTPGQGLQFLFEYFSETQRNKGNFPGRFSGRQFSNSRSEMNVSTLELGDSALYLCASSFGQPNYGYTFGSGTRLTVV.

V usage is TRBV9 and J usage is TRBJ1-6; 7 bases line up with TRBD1. The CDR3 has 17 amino acids. Germline-derived CDR1 and CDR2 are SGDLS and YYNGEE. Trimming removed 0 bases from V and 0 bases from J; junction bases left unmatched: 3. The CDR3 nucleotides are TGTGCCAGCAGCGTAGAAGCAGGGGGCTCCTATAATTCACCCCTCCACTTT. Its translation is CASSVEAGGSYNSPLHF.

DNA of the CDR3: TGCGCCAGCAGCCAAGGTATACTGGGGGCTGGGGGCAATCAGCCCCAGCATTTT. Residues: CASSQGILGAGGNQPQHF. V gene TRBV4-3 combines with J gene TRBJ1-5, with D tentatively TRBD1 (6 bases). Looked up from germline, CDR1 is LGHNA and CDR2 is YSLEER. The CDR3 is 18 amino acids. Trimming took off 1 base at V and 2 bases at J, with 18 bases between the two ends.

This clone came up a few times. The V and J genes are TRBV27 and TRBJ1-5; D possibly corresponds to TRBD1 (5 bases). The CDR3 has 13 residues. V was pared by 5 bases and J by 0 bases, with 5 bases between. The germline gives CDR1 MNHEY, CDR2 SMNVEV (reference sequence). The DNA of the CDR3 is TGTGCCAGCAGTAGGGGTAGCAATCAGCCCCAGCATTTT. Encoded protein: CASSRGSNQPQHF.

The chain couples TRBV6-1 to TRBJ2-3; tentatively, D is TRBD1 (6 bases). The CDR3 has 15 amino acids. V dropped 4 bases and J dropped 6 bases, with 17 bases sitting between them. From germline, CDR1 is MNHNS and CDR2 SASEGT. The CDR3 spells CASSGRLGAGDTQYF. CDR3 DNA sequence: TGTGCCAGCAGTGGGAGGCTGGGGGCTGGTGATACGCAGTATTTT.

A single count supports this clone. V is TRBV4-3 and J is TRBJ1-3; D may be TRBD1 (6 bases). Trimming left V 0 bases short and J 0 bases short, with 9 bases between. The CDR3 totals 16 residues. From germline, CDR1 is LGHNA and CDR2 YSLEER. The CDR3 reads CASSQEADSSGNTIYF. CDR3 DNA: TGCGCCAGCAGCCAAGAGGCGGACAGCTCTGGAAACACCATATATTTT.

There are a few counts of this clone. V is TRBV28 and J is TRBJ1-6, with 8 positions matching TRBD1. V trimming: 2 bases; J trimming: 7 bases; junction bases outside the gene matches: 4. Germline CDR1 reads MDHEN; CDR2 reads SYDVKM. The CDR3 is made up of 15 amino acids. The CDR3 spells CASSLDTGGNSPLHF. The CDR3 DNA reads as TGTGCCAGCAGTTTAGACACAGGGGGGAATTCACCCCTCCACTTT. Drawing the rest from reference TRBV28 and TRBJ1-6, the complete variable domain is DVKVTQSSRYLVKRTGEKVFLECVQDMDHENMFWYRQDPGLGLRLIYFSYDVKMKEKGDIPEGYSVSREKKERFSLILESASTNQTSMYLCASSLDTGGNSPLHFGNGTRLTVT.